The rows below give T cell receptor beta chains drawn from one sample of a study of T cell repertoires in cytomegalovirus infection. One entry per CDR3 protein, called by TCRdb with MiXCR from the reads. Of some 940,000 distinct CDR3 sequences in the sample, roughly a third are singletons; the top ten hold around 15%. Antigens of these TCRs are unknown. This specimen was cultured CD8+ T cells from PBMCs, taken from culture after CMV antigen stimulation. These receptors originate from a human donor in good health (CMV status not recorded). Some clones in this sample may be carry-over from other donors' samples. CDR3s include the opening cysteine and the closing phenylalanine or tryptophan. The order of the fields is CDR3 length, J gene, V gene, CDR3 protein.

16,TRBJ2-2,TRBV7-8,CASSRSSGGVTGELFF
15,TRBJ2-1,TRBV6-5,CASSYGQGAVGEQFF
15,TRBJ2-2,TRBV6-5,CASSYIPSVTGELFF
16,TRBJ1-5,TRBV6-1,CASSEERTAINQPQHF
16,TRBJ2-1,TRBV12-3/TRBV12-4,CASSTWTSELLDEQFF
15,TRBJ1-1,TRBV7-6,CASSPPPGTNTEAFF
16,TRBJ2-3,TRBV7-9,CASSLDMISSTDTQYF
12,TRBJ1-1,TRBV7-9,CASSSHRDEAFF
15,TRBJ1-5,TRBV12-3/TRBV12-4,CASTSGAAGNQPQHF
16,TRBJ1-4,TRBV6-5,CANSYSVWGRDEKLFF
14,TRBJ2-1,TRBV7-9,CASSTGTGYNEQFF
17,TRBJ2-1,TRBV4-2,CASSQEPGTANYNEQFF
15,TRBJ2-1,TRBV6-5,CASSLLWDAALEQFF
15,TRBJ1-5,TRBV6-1,CASSPGQDSNQPQHF
13,TRBJ2-5,TRBV6-6,CASRDRGRETQYF
16,TRBJ2-2,TRBV6-5,CASSYSDSPNTGELFF
15,TRBJ2-7,TRBV12-3/TRBV12-4,CASTNGLAVSYEQYF
15,TRBJ1-2,TRBV6-6,CASSPPDYESYGYTF
14,TRBJ1-4,TRBV7-9,CATNKDATNEKLFF
17,TRBJ1-2,TRBV7-6,CASSVEPNMGVDYGYTF
17,TRBJ1-4,TRBV11-2,CASSPYFPETQEEKLFF
14,TRBJ1-5,TRBV27,CASSLVRFNQPQHF
15,TRBJ1-2,TRBV4-1,CASSQVTGGDYGYTF